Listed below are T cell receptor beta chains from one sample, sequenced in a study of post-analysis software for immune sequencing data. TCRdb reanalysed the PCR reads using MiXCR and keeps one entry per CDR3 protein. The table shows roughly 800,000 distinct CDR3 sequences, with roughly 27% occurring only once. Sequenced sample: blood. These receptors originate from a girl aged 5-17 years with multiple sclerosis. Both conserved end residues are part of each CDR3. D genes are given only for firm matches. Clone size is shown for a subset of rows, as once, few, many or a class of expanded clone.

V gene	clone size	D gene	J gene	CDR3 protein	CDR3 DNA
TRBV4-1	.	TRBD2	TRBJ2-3	CASSQDSGGAIDTQYF	TGCGCCAGCAGCCAAGATTCCGGGGGGGCCATCGATACGCAGTATTTT
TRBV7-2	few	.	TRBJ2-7	CASSSLSRGNEQYF	TGTGCCAGCAGCTCCCTTTCCCGGGGCAACGAGCAGTACTTC
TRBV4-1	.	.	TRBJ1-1	CASSHIHAEAFF	TGCGCCAGCAGCCATATACACGCTGAAGCTTTCTTT
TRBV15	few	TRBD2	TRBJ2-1	CATSRTLTRGGAHEQFF	TGTGCCACCAGCAGAACCCTGACCCGCGGGGGGGCGCATGAGCAGTTCTTC
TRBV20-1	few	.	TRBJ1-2	CSARDRVGSYGYTF	TGCAGTGCTAGAGATCGGGTAGGCTCCTATGGCTACACCTTC
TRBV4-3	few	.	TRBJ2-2	CASSQGEAGELFF	TGCGCCAGCAGCCAAGGGGAAGCCGGGGAGCTGTTTTTT
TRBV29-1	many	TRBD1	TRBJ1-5	CSVGQTGGGQPQHF	TGCAGCGTTGGCCAGACAGGGGGCGGTCAGCCCCAGCATTTT
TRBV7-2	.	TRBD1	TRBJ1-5	CASSLVFLGGEGNQPQHF	TGTGCCAGCAGCTTGGTATTCTTAGGGGGCGAGGGCAATCAGCCCCAGCATTTT
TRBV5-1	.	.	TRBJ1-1	CASSSRQSHDTEAFF	TGCGCCAGCAGCTCCCGACAGTCCCACGACACTGAAGCTTTCTTT
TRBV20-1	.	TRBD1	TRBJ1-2	CSAPDRGRGGGYTF	TGCAGTGCCCCAGACAGGGGGCGCGGCGGTGGCTACACCTTC
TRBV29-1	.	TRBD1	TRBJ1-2	CSVVGTGSGYTF	TGCAGCGTTGTAGGGACAGGGAGTGGCTACACCTTC
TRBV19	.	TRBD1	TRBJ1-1	CASRAGQGNTEAFF	TGTGCCAGTAGGGCGGGACAGGGGAACACTGAAGCTTTCTTT
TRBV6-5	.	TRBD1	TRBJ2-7	CASGRGQGSYEQYF	TGTGCCAGCGGTAGAGGACAGGGCTCCTACGAGCAGTACTTC
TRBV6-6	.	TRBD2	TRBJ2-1	CASGYSASGGYNEQFF	TGTGCCAGCGGTTACTCGGCTAGCGGGGGGTACAATGAGCAGTTCTTC
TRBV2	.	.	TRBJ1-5	CASQYSNQPQHF	TGTGCCAGCCAATATAGCAATCAGCCCCAGCATTTT
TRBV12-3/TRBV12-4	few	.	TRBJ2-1	CASTDPGLANEQFF	TGTGCCAGCACCGACCCAGGGCTAGCCAATGAGCAGTTCTTC
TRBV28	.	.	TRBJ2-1	CASTSPRGPGGRNEQFF	TGTGCCAGCACCTCGCCGAGGGGCCCCGGAGGTAGGAATGAGCAGTTCTTC
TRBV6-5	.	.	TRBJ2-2	CASSYSEAGQETGELLF	TGTGCCAGCAGTTACTCCGAAGCGGGACAGGAGACCGGGGAGCTGTTGTTT
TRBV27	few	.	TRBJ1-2	CASSPIEGGRGNGYTF	TGTGCCAGCAGTCCCATAGAAGGCGGACGGGGGAATGGCTACACTTTC
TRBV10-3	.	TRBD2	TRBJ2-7	CAISEWREASYEQYF	TGTGCCATCAGTGAGTGGCGGGAGGCATCCTACGAGCAGTACTTC
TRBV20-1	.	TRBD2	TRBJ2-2	CSAHGRATGELFF	TGCAGTGCCCACGGGAGGGCCACCGGGGAGCTGTTTTTT
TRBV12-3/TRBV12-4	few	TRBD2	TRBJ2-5	CASSLAGGRSGTQYF	TGTGCCAGCAGCCTAGCGGGGGGCCGCTCGGGGACCCAGTACTTC
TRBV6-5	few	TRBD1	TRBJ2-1	CASRRGQLSSYNEQFF	TGTGCCAGCAGGAGGGGGCAGCTAAGCTCCTACAATGAGCAGTTCTTC
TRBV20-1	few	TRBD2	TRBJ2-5	CSANGGGVGEQYF	TGCAGTGCTAACGGGGGGGGAGTGGGGGAGCAGTACTTC
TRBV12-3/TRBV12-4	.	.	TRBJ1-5	CASSLAGRGGNQPQHF	TGTGCCAGCAGTTTAGCGGGCAGGGGAGGCAATCAGCCCCAGCATTTT
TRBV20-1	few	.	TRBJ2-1	CSARDVLAHEVSYNEQFF	TGCAGTGCTAGAGATGTGCTAGCGCATGAAGTCTCCTACAATGAGCAGTTCTTC
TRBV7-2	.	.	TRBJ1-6	CASSLPTAPPHF	TGTGCCAGCAGCTTACCGACGGCACCCCCCCACTTT
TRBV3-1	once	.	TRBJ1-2	CASSQGASRTGDYTF	TGTGCCAGCAGCCAAGGGGCCTCTCGTACGGGTGACTACACCTTC
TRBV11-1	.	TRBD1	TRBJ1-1	CASSPVTGGTEAFF	TGTGCCAGCAGCCCCGTGACAGGGGGGACTGAAGCTTTCTTT
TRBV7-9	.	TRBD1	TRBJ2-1	CASSGRGHEQFF	TGTGCCAGCAGCGGTAGGGGGCATGAGCAGTTCTTC
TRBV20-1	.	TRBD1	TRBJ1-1	CSARTHHRGLNTEAFF	TGCAGTGCTAGGACCCACCACAGGGGCTTGAACACTGAAGCTTTCTTT
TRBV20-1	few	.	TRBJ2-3	CSARLWGADTQYF	TGCAGTGCTAGGCTCTGGGGCGCAGATACGCAGTATTTT
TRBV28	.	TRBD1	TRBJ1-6	CASSLGQGIWTLHF	TGTGCCAGCTCCCTTGGACAGGGCATATGGACCCTCCACTTT
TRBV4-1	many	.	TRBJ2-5	CASSQNQETQYF	TGCGCCAGCAGCCAGAACCAAGAGACCCAGTACTTC
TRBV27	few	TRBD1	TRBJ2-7	CASSLGTVGYEQYF	TGTGCCAGCAGTCTCGGGACAGTTGGCTACGAGCAGTACTTC
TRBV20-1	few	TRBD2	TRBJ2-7	CSAEDRTSGYEQYF	TGCAGTGCAGAGGACCGGACTAGCGGTTACGAGCAGTACTTC
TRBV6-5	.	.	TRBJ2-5	CASSYADSRETQYF	TGTGCCAGCAGTTACGCCGACTCCCGGGAGACCCAGTACTTC
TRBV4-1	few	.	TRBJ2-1	CASRHTAGASYNEQFF	TGCGCCAGCCGCCATACGGCTGGAGCATCCTACAATGAGCAGTTCTTC
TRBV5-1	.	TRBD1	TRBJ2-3	CASSYGQGQDTQYF	TGCGCCAGCAGCTACGGACAGGGTCAAGATACGCAGTATTTT
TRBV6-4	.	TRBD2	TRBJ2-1	CASSDGTSGNNEQFF	TGTGCCAGCAGTGACGGGACTAGCGGTAACAATGAGCAGTTCTTC
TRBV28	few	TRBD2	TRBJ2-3	CASSFPPSGGAADTQYF	TGTGCCAGCAGTTTCCCCCCTAGCGGGGGGGCGGCAGATACGCAGTATTTT
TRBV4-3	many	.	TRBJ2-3	CASSQDGTATYTQYF	TGCGCCAGCAGCCAAGATGGGACTGCCACATATACGCAGTATTTT
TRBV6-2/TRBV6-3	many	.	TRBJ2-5	CASRELGGLRQETQYF	TGTGCCAGCAGGGAACTGGGGGGACTGCGACAAGAGACCCAGTACTTC
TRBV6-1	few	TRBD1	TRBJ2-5	CASSPRQGQQETQYF	TGTGCCAGCAGTCCGAGACAGGGCCAACAAGAGACCCAGTACTTC
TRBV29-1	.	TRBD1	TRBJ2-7	CSVELAGTGLYEQYF	TGCAGCGTTGAATTAGCAGGGACAGGGCTCTACGAGCAGTACTTC